This passage covers 32 T cell receptor beta chains from one sample sequenced in a study of radiotherapy plus CTLA-4 blockade in lung cancer. The data were produced by immunoSEQ multiplex PCR, yet TCRdb's version contains in-frame clones alone and is incomplete. Of about 120,000 clones listed, just under 80% were seen once; the top ten hold around 4.8%. The source was peripheral blood, collected from a patient treated with radiotherapy plus ipilimumab. Every receptor here comes from a human donor with non-small cell lung cancer who had a partial response to radiotherapy plus ipilimumab.

The genes are TRBV5-1 and TRBJ2-2; weak D call: TRBD1 (5 bases). Trimming took off 3 bases at V and 0 bases at J, with 12 bases between the two ends. Germline CDR1 and CDR2: SGHRS and YFSETQ. This CDR3 has 16 amino acids. CDR3 amino acids: CASSWGLEPNTGELFF. CDR3 DNA: TGCGCCAGCAGCTGGGGCCTAGAGCCGAACACCGGGGAGCTGTTTTTT.

The gene calls are TRBV14 and TRBJ1-2, with 8 bases matching TRBD1. This CDR3 contains 16 residues. V was clipped by 1 base and J by 2 bases; unmatched bases: 6. From germline, CDR1 is SGHDN and CDR2 FVKESK. The CDR3 loop is CASSQGGQGVNYGYTF. The CDR3 bases are TGTGCCAGCAGCCAAGGAGGACAGGGAGTGAACTATGGCTACACCTTC.

V and J are TRBV2 and TRBJ1-2; 10 bases are a match to TRBD1. Germline V gene sequence: CDR1 SNHLY, CDR2 FYNNEI. V shed 4 bases, J shed 4 bases, and the junction held 6 bases outside the gene matches. This CDR3 is 15 amino acids long. This CDR3 reads CASSVRQGAGYGYTF. DNA of the CDR3: TGTGCCAGCAGTGTCAGACAGGGGGCGGGCTATGGCTACACCTTC.

V is TRBV5-4 and J is TRBJ2-5; 8 bases map to TRBD1. The J call may be in error: the DNA end matches TRBJ2-7 better. CDR3 length equals 15 residues. The germline gives CDR1 SGHNT, CDR2 YYREEE (reference sequence). The CDR3 coding sequence is TGTGCCAGCAGCCGACTAGGACAGGGACGTTACGAGCAGTACTTC. It encodes CASSRLGQGRYEQYF.

This rearrangement joins TRBV19 to TRBJ2-1, with D possibly matching TRBD2 (5 bases). The CDR3 covers 15 residues. Per the germline V gene, CDR1 is LNHDA and CDR2 is SQIVND (reference sequence). V dropped 4 bases and J dropped 5 bases, with 15 bases sitting between them. The CDR3 DNA reads TGTGCCAGTAGTAGTAGGTCCCAGCGGAACAATGAGCAGTTCTTC. Its translation: CASSSRSQRNNEQFF.

The chain links TRBV2 to TRBJ1-4; TRBD1 might be the D (5 bases). This CDR3 has 14 residues. The V gene lost 1 base and the J gene lost 8 bases, with 11 bases spanning the gap. CDR1 is SNHLY, CDR2 FYNNEI, per germline. In DNA form, the CDR3 reads TGTGCCAGCAGTGAAGGTCACGCAGGGGAAAAACTGTTTTTT. This translates into CASSEGHAGEKLFF. The whole variable domain, remainder taken from reference TRBV2 and TRBJ1-4, is EPEVTQTPSHQVTQMGQEVILRCVPISNHLYFYWYRQILGQKVEFLVSFYNNEISEKSEIFDDQFSVERPDGSNFTLKIRSTKLEDSAMYFCASSEGHAGEKLFFGSGTQLSVL.

DNA of the CDR3: TGCGCCAGCAGCTTGAGAACGGGACAGGGGAGCTCTGGAAACACCATATATTTT. This codes for CASSLRTGQGSSGNTIYF. The rearrangement links TRBV5-1 to TRBJ1-3, with 10 bases matching TRBD1. The CDR3 has 18 residues. The ends lost 1 base at V and 0 bases at J; junction bases unmatched: 7. Germline CDR1 is SGHRS and CDR2 is YFSETQ.

The chain joins TRBV29-1 to TRBJ2-2; 12 nucleotides align to TRBD2. Germline CDR1 SQVTM, CDR2 ANQGSEA. The CDR3 has 14 residues. V trimming: 3 bases; J trimming: 7 bases; junction bases outside the gene matches: 3. CDR3 protein: CSVDETSGGGELFF. The CDR3 DNA reads as TGCAGCGTTGACGAGACTAGCGGGGGCGGGGAGCTGTTTTTT.

This rearrangement joins TRBV14 to TRBJ2-5; 12 bases map to TRBD1. Germline loops: CDR1 SGHDN, CDR2 FVKESK. After removal of 4 bases from V and 4 bases from J, the junction contained 10 bases not matched to a gene. The CDR3 is 17 amino acids. The CDR3 nucleotides read TGTGCCAGCAGCCCCGGGACAGGGGGCAGGATTGGAGAGACCCAGTACTTC. Translation: CASSPGTGGRIGETQYF.

V gene TRBV18 combines with J gene TRBJ2-4; a weak D match, TRBD1 (7 bases). Per the germline V gene, CDR1 is KGHSH and CDR2 is LQKENI. The V gene lost 3 bases and the J gene lost 6 bases, with 21 bases spanning the gap. The CDR3 length is 17 residues. CDR3 region: CASSPQGGRQAVNIQYF. In nucleotides, the CDR3 is TGTGCCAGCTCACCGCAGGGGGGAAGGCAGGCCGTAAACATTCAGTACTTC.

The rearrangement joins TRBV5-1 to TRBJ2-2; D perhaps matches TRBD1 (6 bases). CDR1 and CDR2 from the germline V gene are SGHRS and YFSETQ. The CDR3 sequence is 15 residues long. The V and J ends lost 0 bases and 7 bases respectively, with 13 bases between them. CDR3 sequence (DNA): TGCGCCAGCAGCTTGGTCGTACAGGGAAACGGGGAGCTGTTTTTT. Encoded protein: CASSLVVQGNGELFF.

J is TRBJ2-7 and V is TRBV10-3, with D perhaps matching TRBD1 (6 bases). The germline gives CDR1 ENHRY, CDR2 SYGVKD. V was cut by 5 bases and J by 2 bases, with 13 bases left in between. The CDR3 loop spans 14 amino acids. The CDR3 DNA reads as TGTGCCATCAGTTCCGCAGGGGCGGCCTACGAGCAGTACTTC. Its translation is CAISSAGAAYEQYF.

This chain connects TRBV7-9 to TRBJ2-1, with TRBD1 identical over 9 bases. CDR3 length equals 16 residues. CDR1 and CDR2 (germline): SEHNR, FQNEAQ (reference sequence). The V and J ends lost 0 bases and 4 bases, in that order; junction bases with no gene match: 4. The CDR3 protein is CASSLASGTGYNEQFF. The CDR3 DNA reads as TGTGCCAGCAGCTTAGCGAGTGGGACAGGGTACAATGAGCAGTTCTTC. Complete variable domain (other parts from reference TRBV7-9 and TRBJ2-1): DTGVSQNPRHKITKRGQNVTFRCDPISEHNRLYWYRQTLGQGPEFLTYFQNEAQLEKSRLLSDRFSAERPKGSFSTLEIQRTEQGDSAMYLCASSLASGTGYNEQFFGPGTRLTVL.

V is TRBV10-3 and J is TRBJ1-1, with D tentatively TRBD1 (5 bases). Trimming cost V 10 bases and J 6 bases, with 18 bases left between them. The CDR3 has 13 residues. CDR1 is ENHRY, CDR2 SYGVKD, per germline. DNA for the CDR3: TGTGCCACCGGGCGGGGGGGTTTGGCTGAAGCTTTCTTT. Its translation: CATGRGGLAEAFF.

V gene TRBV27 combines with J gene TRBJ1-6; 7 nucleotides line up with TRBD1. CDR1 is MNHEY, CDR2 SMNVEV, per germline (reference sequence). V lost 4 bases, J lost 7 bases, and 4 bases stayed unmatched. The CDR3 spans 14 residues. CDR3 region: CASSWDSTNSPLHF. The CDR3 DNA follows: TGTGCCAGCAGTTGGGACAGTACAAATTCACCCCTCCACTTT.

The V and J genes are TRBV29-1 and TRBJ2-2; D is uncertain. The CDR3 covers 12 residues. Germline assignment: CDR1 SQVTM and CDR2 ANQGSEA. Trimming pared 4 bases from V and 2 bases from J, leaving 5 bases between. The CDR3 sequence is CSVGQNTGELFF. The CDR3 DNA is TGCAGCGTTGGACAAAACACCGGGGAGCTGTTTTTT.

The rearrangement uses TRBV28 and TRBJ2-3, with 8 bases identical to TRBD2. This CDR3 is built from 16 residues. V was pared by 4 bases and J by 6 bases, with 12 bases of the junction left unmatched. Germline V gene lookup returns CDR1 MDHEN and CDR2 SYDVKM. CDR3 residues: CASSSTGLVDRDTQYF. The DNA of the CDR3 is TGTGCCAGCAGTTCTACGGGACTAGTTGATAGGGATACGCAGTATTTT.

CDR3 nucleotides: TGCGCCAGCAGTCTCCGCCGGGACAGGGCGTCTAATTCACCCCTCCACTTT. This gives the protein CASSLRRDRASNSPLHF. The gene calls are TRBV10-1 and TRBJ1-6; 9 bases align to TRBD1. The CDR3 spans 17 residues. Germline CDR1 is WNHNN and CDR2 is SYGVQD (reference sequence). The V gene end was trimmed by 5 bases and the J gene end by 6 bases; junction bases not matched to a gene: 11.

V and J are TRBV5-4 and TRBJ2-5, with D perhaps TRBD1 (6 bases). Germline assignment: CDR1 SGHNT and CDR2 YYREEE (reference sequence). Trimming removed 7 bases at V and 5 bases at J, with 18 bases between. The CDR3 runs 14 residues. The CDR3 region is CASGQRERGETQYF. CDR3 sequence (DNA): TGTGCCAGCGGCCAAAGGGAGAGGGGGGAGACCCAGTACTTC.

V gene TRBV9 combines with J gene TRBJ1-3; the D gene is possibly TRBD1 (5 bases). V shed 7 bases and J shed 2 bases, with 13 bases lying between them. The CDR3 spans 14 residues. Germline CDR1 reads SGDLS; CDR2 reads YYNGEE. As DNA, the CDR3 is TGTGCCAGCCATCAGGGAACGACTGGAAACACCATATATTTT. The encoded protein is CASHQGTTGNTIYF.

The V and J genes are TRBV18 and TRBJ2-3, with D perhaps matching TRBD2 (6 bases). Germline lookup yields CDR1 KGHSH and CDR2 LQKENI. Deletions cut 4 bases from V and 6 bases from J, with 17 bases between. The CDR3 is made up of 15 amino acids. The CDR3 loop reads CASSQEGDFWDTQYF. The CDR3 nucleotides are TGTGCCAGCTCACAAGAAGGGGACTTTTGGGATACGCAGTATTTT.

This chain joins TRBV19 and TRBJ1-2, with D possibly TRBD1 on 5 matching bases. The CDR3 has 11 residues. Trimming stripped 3 bases from V and 13 bases from J, with 12 bases between. Germline V gives CDR1 LNHDA, CDR2 SQIVND (reference sequence). Here the CDR3 reads CASSMGLRCTF. The CDR3, as DNA: TGTGCCAGTAGTATGGGGCTGCGCTGCACCTTC.

This chain connects TRBV15 to TRBJ2-3, with 7 nucleotides matching TRBD2. V trimming: 5 bases; J trimming: 6 bases; junction bases outside the gene matches: 5. This CDR3 is 13 amino acids long. The V gene's germline CDR1 is LNHNV and CDR2 YYDKDF (reference sequence). CDR3 region: CATSANGGDTQYF. The CDR3 DNA reads TGTGCCACCAGCGCGAACGGGGGGGATACGCAGTATTTT.

The CDR3: CASSLGLSRQNIQYF. The CDR3 nucleotides read TGCGCCAGCAGCTTGGGACTCTCCCGCCAAAACATTCAGTACTTC. The V gene is TRBV5-1, the J gene TRBJ2-4; D is undetermined. The CDR3 extends over 15 amino acids. Germline-derived CDR1 and CDR2 are SGHRS and YFSETQ. V shed 0 bases and J shed 5 bases, with 12 bases lying between them. The variable domain in full, with the rest retrieved from reference TRBV5-1 and TRBJ2-4, is KAGVTQTPRYLIKTRGQQVTLSCSPISGHRSVSWYQQTPGQGLQFLFEYFSETQRNKGNFPGRFSGRQFSNSRSEMNVSTLELGDSALYLCASSLGLSRQNIQYFGAGTRLSVL.

V and J are TRBV19 and TRBJ1-5; 9 nucleotides align to TRBD1. Trimming took 6 bases from V and 7 from J; bases not matched to a gene: 10. This CDR3 has 15 residues. Germline V gene sequence: CDR1 LNHDA, CDR2 SQIVND (reference sequence). The CDR3 spells CASRSGQGTWQPQHF. For the CDR3, the DNA is TGTGCCAGTAGATCGGGACAGGGAACTTGGCAGCCCCAGCATTTT.

The rearrangement joins TRBV7-2 to TRBJ1-4; 8 bases agree with TRBD1. The junction had 5 bases not matched to a gene; V was cut back by 1 base and J by 7 bases. Looked up from germline, CDR1 is SGHTA and CDR2 is FQGNSA. The CDR3 is made up of 15 amino acids. As DNA, the CDR3 is TGTGCCAGCAGCTTAGGCGGTCAGGGGGCTGAAAAACTGTTTTTT. Encoded protein: CASSLGGQGAEKLFF.

The chain has TRBV5-4 and TRBJ1-2; 9 bases map to TRBD1. CDR1 is SGHNT, CDR2 YYREEE, per germline (reference sequence). The junction had 3 bases not matched to a gene; V was cut back by 0 bases and J by 6 bases. The CDR3 length is 14 residues. CDR3 protein: CASSLEDRGNGYTF. Here the CDR3 DNA reads TGTGCCAGCAGCTTGGAAGACAGGGGGAATGGCTACACCTTC.

The genes are TRBV2 and TRBJ2-7; 9 bases match TRBD1. After removal of 9 bases from V and 3 bases from J, the junction contained 6 bases not matched to a gene. This CDR3 contains 13 residues. CDR1 and CDR2 (germline): SNHLY, FYNNEI. This chain's CDR3 is CASDETGGYEQYF. The CDR3 DNA reads as TGTGCCAGTGACGAGACAGGGGGCTACGAGCAGTACTTC.

The chain couples TRBV7-2 to TRBJ2-1, with 13 bases matching TRBD2. CDR3 size: 15 residues. V gave up 3 bases and J gave up 4 bases; unmatched junction bases: 0. The germline V gene encodes CDR1 SGHTA and CDR2 FQGNSA. The CDR3 reads CASSLGLAGYNEQFF. For the CDR3, the DNA is TGTGCCAGCAGCTTGGGACTAGCGGGGTACAATGAGCAGTTCTTC.

This rearrangement joins TRBV18 to TRBJ2-2, with 8 positions matching TRBD1. The CDR3 is 15 amino acids. Looked up from germline, CDR1 is KGHSH and CDR2 is LQKENI. The V and J ends lost 8 bases and 5 bases, in that order; junction bases with no gene match: 10. The CDR3 loop reads CASALGQATTGELFF. The CDR3 coding sequence is TGTGCCAGCGCCTTGGGACAGGCCACGACCGGGGAGCTGTTTTTT.

The J gene is TRBJ2-4, the V gene TRBV7-2, with D perhaps matching TRBD2 (5 bases). The CDR3 sequence is 14 residues long. Trimming stripped 1 base from V and 6 bases from J, with 10 bases between. In germline, CDR1 is SGHTA, CDR2 FQGNSA. CDR3 amino acids: CASSLERVGNIQYF. In nucleotides, the CDR3 is TGTGCCAGCAGCTTAGAGAGGGTTGGAAACATTCAGTACTTC.

V is TRBV6-4 and J is TRBJ2-1; 10 bases align to TRBD2. The CDR3 loop spans 14 amino acids. The junction had 6 bases not matched to a gene; V was cut back by 6 bases and J by 7 bases. Germline CDR1 reads MRHNA; CDR2 reads SNTAGT. CDR3 DNA: TGTGCCAGCAGGCTAGCGGGAGAAGCAAATGAGCAGTTCTTC. Protein: CASRLAGEANEQFF.